This passage covers 25 T cell receptor beta chains from one sample sequenced in a study of T cells after yellow fever vaccination. One entry per CDR3 protein, called by TCRdb with MiXCR from the 5' RACE reads. Here the sample spans about 210,000 distinct CDR3 sequences, around 3.1% being singletons. This specimen was CD4+ T cells sorted from PBMCs, taken 10 days after the yellow fever booster vaccination. Receptors were obtained from a man between 18 and 35 years old who received the YFV17D yellow fever vaccine.

This rearrangement joins TRBV5-1 to TRBJ2-7; D ambiguous. Germline CDR1 reads SGHRS; CDR2 reads YFSETQ. Trimming cost V 3 bases and J 3 bases, with 19 bases left between them. This CDR3 region has 16 residues. The CDR3 DNA reads as TGCGCCAGCAGCTATCGAATGGAGAGCGATCTCTACGAGCAGTACTTC. Translated, it gives CASSYRMESDLYEQYF.

The sample holds many counts of this clonotype. The chain employs TRBV7-2 and TRBJ2-3; the D is unclear. The CDR3 spans 12 residues. Looked up from germline, CDR1 is SGHTA and CDR2 is FQGNSA. V dropped 5 bases and J dropped 0 bases, with 3 bases sitting between them. CDR3: CASSISTDTQYF. The CDR3 DNA is TGTGCCAGCAGCATTAGCACAGATACGCAGTATTTT.

The chain combines TRBV6-5 with TRBJ1-1; D gene uncertain. The CDR3 is made up of 13 amino acids. The V and J ends lost 6 bases and 5 bases respectively, with 13 bases between them. CDR1 and CDR2 from the germline V gene are MNHEY and SVGAGI. The CDR3: CASRPAAGTEAFF. Written as DNA, the CDR3 is TGTGCCAGCAGACCGGCGGCTGGGACTGAAGCTTTCTTT.

The rearrangement uses TRBV7-3 and TRBJ2-1; D uncertain. Germline values: CDR1 SGHTA, CDR2 FQGTGA. This CDR3 is 13 amino acids long. Trimming left V 3 bases short and J 9 bases short, with 12 bases between. DNA of the CDR3: TGTGCCAGCAGCTTTTCCCACACGGGTGAGCAGTTCTTC. Translated, it gives CASSFSHTGEQFF.

This clonotype was counted between two and nine times. V gene TRBV5-1 combines with J gene TRBJ2-5; a possible D gene is TRBD2 (5 bases). The V end lost 4 bases, the J end lost 4 bases, and 14 bases lay between the germline ends. Germline lookup yields CDR1 SGHRS and CDR2 YFSETQ. This CDR3 spans 14 amino acids. This CDR3 reads CASSLKVGVETQYF. CDR3 DNA sequence: TGCGCCAGCAGCCTTAAGGTCGGGGTAGAGACCCAGTACTTC.

This clonotype was counted at least ten times. CDR3 DNA: TGTGCCAGCAGCCGGAGGTCGGGCGGTTCACCCCTCCACTTT. Its protein is CASSRRSGGSPLHF. The chain combines TRBV7-9 with TRBJ1-6; no clear D. V gave up 5 bases and J gave up 9 bases, with 14 bases separating them. There are 14 residues in the CDR3. CDR1 and CDR2 from the germline V gene are SEHNR and FQNEAQ (reference sequence).

The rearrangement uses TRBV5-1 and TRBJ1-3; tentative D call: TRBD1 (5 bases). Looked up from germline, CDR1 is SGHRS and CDR2 is YFSETQ. V dropped 0 bases and J dropped 2 bases, with 15 bases sitting between them. This CDR3 is built from 17 residues. CDR3 amino acids: CASSLAVGAGAGNTIYF. DNA of the CDR3: TGCGCCAGCAGCTTGGCAGTCGGGGCTGGGGCTGGAAACACCATATATTTT.

This clonotype was observed many times. The CDR3 DNA reads TGTGCCAGCAGCTTGGGCGGCAAGGCTAGCTACGAGCAGTACTTC. It specifies CASSLGGKASYEQYF. This chain connects TRBV5-4 to TRBJ2-7; D gene uncertain. The germline CDR1 and CDR2 sequences are SGHNT and YYREEE (reference sequence). V lost 0 bases and J 3 bases, leaving 13 bases between the germline ends. The CDR3 consists of 15 residues.

This clonotype was counted ten times or more. This chain joins TRBV7-2 and TRBJ2-3; D ambiguous. In germline, CDR1 is SGHTA, CDR2 FQGNSA. The V end lost 0 bases, the J end lost 4 bases, and 8 bases lay between the germline ends. This CDR3 is 14 amino acids long. CDR3 coding DNA: TGTGCCAGCAGCTTAGCTGCCGTGGCAGATACGCAGTATTTT. This translates into CASSLAAVADTQYF.

The chain uses TRBV4-2 and TRBJ2-5; D remains unclear. CDR1 LGHNA and CDR2 YNFKEQ come from the germline V gene. Trimming left V 1 base short and J 5 bases short, with 17 bases between. This CDR3 comprises 16 residues. In nucleotides, the CDR3 is TGTGCCAGCAGCCAAGTAGTTCTCGGTGTTGGGGAGACCCAGTACTTC. It is translated as CASSQVVLGVGETQYF.

This clonotype was detected ten times or more. The chain is built from TRBV20-1 and TRBJ1-4; 9 nucleotides match TRBD1. Germline V gene data show CDR1 as DFQATT and CDR2 as SNEGSKA (reference sequence). With V trimmed by 5 bases and J by 7 bases, 2 bases remained unmatched. This CDR3 region has 12 residues. The CDR3 DNA is TGCAGTGCTGTGGACAGGGGTGAAAAACTGTTTTTT. It translates to CSAVDRGEKLFF.

This clonotype was counted between two and nine times. V usage is TRBV3-1 and J usage is TRBJ1-5, with D uncertain. The germline V gene has CDR1 LGHDT and CDR2 YNNKEL (reference sequence). Trimming removed 1 base at V and 4 bases at J, with 11 bases between. The CDR3 has 15 amino acids. The CDR3 region has the DNA TGTGCCAGCAGCCAAGGATGGGCAGGAAATCAGCCCCAGCATTTT. It specifies CASSQGWAGNQPQHF.

This clonotype was found many times. The chain links TRBV7-2 to TRBJ1-3, with TRBD1 as a possible D gene (5 bases). The CDR3 covers 20 residues. Trimming removed 1 base from V and 10 bases from J, with 32 bases in between. Per the germline V gene, CDR1 is SGHTA and CDR2 is FQGNSA. CDR3 nucleotides: TGTGCCAGCAGCTTAGTATCGGCGACGGCAGTTCGGGGCCGAATAGGGACCATATATTTT. Translated, it gives CASSLVSATAVRGRIGTIYF.

This rearrangement joins TRBV27 to TRBJ2-7, with a tentative D call TRBD1 (5 bases). Deletions cut 3 bases from V and 3 bases from J, with 15 bases between. The germline V gene encodes CDR1 MNHEY and CDR2 SMNVEV (reference sequence). The CDR3 loop spans 15 amino acids. CDR3 in DNA: TGTGCCAGCAGTTTCGGGCAGGGTGGTCTCTACGAGCAGTACTTC. Protein sequence: CASSFGQGGLYEQYF.

Only a few counts were recorded for this clonotype. CDR3 sequence reads: CASSQGTGFSYGYTF. In DNA, the CDR3 is TGCGCCAGCAGCCAAGGAACAGGGTTTAGCTATGGCTACACCTTC. The chain employs TRBV4-1 and TRBJ1-2; D is possibly TRBD1 (6 bases). The germline gives CDR1 MGHRA, CDR2 YSYEKL. V dropped 1 base and J dropped 4 bases, with 13 bases sitting between them. The CDR3 has 15 amino acids.

On this clonotype itself: This may come from a read error, since a much larger clone is one base off. The genes are TRBV4-1 and TRBJ2-5, with TRBD1 as a possible D gene (5 bases). The germline V gene encodes CDR1 MGHRA and CDR2 YSYEKL. This CDR3 comprises 16 residues. The V and J ends lost 4 bases and 1 base respectively, with 16 bases between them. The CDR3 loop reads CASSPPPGLSQETQYF. DNA for the CDR3: TGCGCCAGCAGCCCCCCCCCAGGGTTGTCCCAAGAGACCCAGTACTTC.

This clonotype was picked up a small number of times. The chain is built from TRBV7-2 and TRBJ2-3; D not certain. V was shortened by 0 bases and J by 6 bases, with 13 bases between the two germline ends. Germline-derived CDR1 and CDR2 are SGHTA and FQGNSA. This CDR3 has 15 residues. The CDR3 here is CASSLAVGGWDTQYF. The CDR3 bases are TGTGCCAGCAGCTTAGCGGTCGGCGGATGGGATACGCAGTATTTT.

This clonotype was counted at least ten times. This rearrangement joins TRBV7-8 to TRBJ2-4; D assignment may be TRBD1 or TRBD2 (6 bases each). CDR3 length: 17 amino acids. Trimming took off 1 base at V and 1 base at J, with 14 bases between the two ends. Germline assignment: CDR1 SGHVS and CDR2 FQNEAQ. CDR3 nucleotide sequence: TGTGCCAGCAGCTTAGATGAGCCGGGGGCGGCCAAAAACATTCAGTACTTC. This encodes CASSLDEPGAAKNIQYF.

This clonotype was observed at least ten times. This sequence joins TRBV29-1 and TRBJ2-5, with D uncertain. Trimming pared 7 bases from V and 1 base from J, leaving 7 bases between. The germline V gene encodes CDR1 SQVTM and CDR2 ANQGSEA. The CDR3 is 11 residues long. This CDR3 is CSADPQETQYF. CDR3 nucleotides: TGCAGCGCGGACCCCCAAGAGACCCAGTACTTC. The full variable domain, with the rest looked up from reference TRBV29-1 and TRBJ2-5, is SAVISQKPSRDICQRGTSLTIQCQVDSQVTMMFWYRQQPGQSLTLIATANQGSEATYESGFVIDKFPISRPNLTFSTLTVSNMSPEDSSIYLCSADPQETQYFGPGTRLLVL.

This clonotype was detected a few times. This sequence joins TRBV7-9 and TRBJ1-4, with 9 nucleotides matching TRBD1. The germline CDR1 and CDR2 sequences are SEHNR and FQNEAQ (reference sequence). The CDR3 runs to 14 residues. With V trimmed by 7 bases and J by 7 bases, 7 bases remained unmatched. The CDR3 sequence is CASKEADRGEKLFF. CDR3 coding DNA: TGTGCCAGCAAGGAGGCGGACAGGGGTGAAAAACTGTTTTTT.

This clonotype was seen only a few times. CDR3 in DNA: TGTGCCAGCAGTCCTTCTAGCTTATATTCCTACAATGAGCAGTTCTTC. Protein sequence: CASSPSSLYSYNEQFF. The chain employs TRBV6-5 and TRBJ2-1; maybe TRBD2 (5 bases). The V and J ends lost 5 bases and 1 base respectively, with 15 bases between them. The CDR3 has 16 amino acids. Germline CDR1 MNHEY, CDR2 SVGAGI.

The chain employs TRBV14 and TRBJ2-7, with no clear D. The CDR3 is 15 amino acids. The V end lost 0 bases, the J end lost 1 base, and 10 bases lay between the germline ends. Germline CDR1 and CDR2: SGHDN and FVKESK. The CDR3, as DNA: TGTGCCAGCAGCCAAGATCCGGCAGCTTCCTACGAGCAGTACGTC. Translated, it gives CASSQDPAASYEQYV.

Ten or more counts support this clonotype. The rearrangement joins TRBV5-6 to TRBJ1-6; the D gene is possibly TRBD1 (5 bases). The CDR3 spans 14 residues. Germline V gene lookup returns CDR1 SGHDT and CDR2 YYEEEE. V shed 4 bases and J shed 7 bases, with 12 bases lying between them. CDR3 in amino acids: CASSPGGKNSPLHF. The CDR3, as DNA: TGTGCCAGCAGCCCGGGGGGAAAGAATTCACCCCTCCACTTT. Full variable domain (outside the CDR3, taken from reference TRBV5-6 and TRBJ1-6): DAGVTQSPTHLIKTRGQQVTLRCSPKSGHDTVSWYQQALGQGPQFIFQYYEEEERQRGNFPDRFSGHQFPNYSSELNVNALLLGDSALYLCASSPGGKNSPLHFGNGTRLTVT.

Ten or more counts support this clonotype. This chain links TRBV7-2 with TRBJ2-7, with D unclear. V was trimmed by 5 bases and J by 3 bases, leaving 5 bases between them. The CDR3 runs 11 residues. Germline loops: CDR1 SGHTA, CDR2 FQGNSA. The CDR3 reads CASSPNYEQYF. The CDR3 region has the DNA TGTGCCAGCAGCCCTAACTACGAGCAGTACTTC. Filled out from reference TRBV7-2 and TRBJ2-7, the complete variable domain reads GAGVSQSPSNKVTEKGKDVELRCDPISGHTALYWYRQSLGQGLEFLIYFQGNSAPDKSGLPSDRFSAERTGGSVSTLTIQRTQQEDSAVYLCASSPNYEQYFGPGTRLTVT.

A few counts support this clonotype. The chain joins TRBV30 to TRBJ2-5; 8 bases map to TRBD1. CDR1 and CDR2 from the germline V gene are GTSNPN and SVGIG (reference sequence). The CDR3 length is 14 residues. The V segment lost 5 bases and the J segment 3 bases; nucleotides outside the gene matches: 8. The CDR3 loop is CAWDRDRLEETQYF. The CDR3 DNA follows: TGTGCCTGGGACCGGGACAGGTTAGAAGAGACCCAGTACTTC.